This T cell receptor beta chain appears in the sequencing data of a study of response to subunit inactivated influenza vaccine. Study-level results: The authors offered the suggestion that each seasonal influenza vaccination recruits few new T cells.

Germline assignment: CDR1 MNHNS and CDR2 SASEGT. The CDR3 contains 13 residues. V lost 6 bases to trimming and J lost 7 bases, with 12 bases between them. This clonotype has more than one count but fewer than ten. The antigen is not known. One entry per CDR3 protein results from TCRdb running MiXCR on the RT-PCR reads. This table has under 850,000 distinct CDR3 sequences, approximately 18% appearing once. The sample here was PBMCs from blood, taken 4 to 6 days after vaccination. This sequence originates from a man aged 45-65 years who received an inactivated influenza vaccine. The V gene is TRBV6-1, the J gene TRBJ1-4; possibly TRBD1 for D (5 bases). DNA of the CDR3: TGTGCCAGCAGACAGGATCGAGGTGAAAAACTGTTTTTT. Its protein is CASRQDRGEKLFF.